The 23 T cell receptor beta chains below come from one sample, sequenced in a study of T cell responses to AZD1222 COVID-19 vaccine. The data were produced by immunoSEQ multiplex PCR, yet TCRdb's version contains in-frame clones alone and is incomplete. Of around 110,000 clones listed, 75% to 90% are singletons. The sequences come from peripheral blood, collected on day 0 of AZD1222 vaccination. Receptors were obtained from an adult in good health.

V is TRBV18 and J is TRBJ1-1; 9 nucleotides align to TRBD1. Trimming at V came to 3 bases and at J to 4 bases, leaving 6 bases not matched to a gene. Germline V CDR1 and CDR2: KGHSH, LQKENI. The CDR3 sequence is 15 residues long. The CDR3 bases are TGTGCCAGCTCACCCTCCGACAGGGGGGGCACTGAAGCTTTCTTT. Amino acids: CASSPSDRGGTEAFF. Full variable domain (remainder filled in from reference TRBV18 and TRBJ1-1): NAGVMQNPRHLVRRRGQEARLRCSPMKGHSHVYWYRQLPEEGLKFMVYLQKENIIDESGMPKERFSAEFPKEGPSILRIQQVVRGDSAAYFCASSPSDRGGTEAFFGQGTRLTVV.

In its sample, this clone was seen a few times. The chain has TRBV21-1 and TRBJ1-1. TRBV21-1 is deemed a pseudogene. This CDR3 has 13 residues. CDR3 residues: CASSKRRYTEAFF. Here the CDR3 DNA reads TGTGCCAGCAGCAAACGACGGTACACTGAAGCTTTCTTT.

The chain recombines TRBV18 with TRBJ2-7; TRBD1 might be the D (6 bases). The CDR3 totals 14 residues. Germline V gene sequence: CDR1 KGHSH, CDR2 LQKENI. Deletions cut 2 bases from V and 4 bases from J, with 12 bases between. CDR3 protein: CASSPGGPNYEQYF. The DNA for the CDR3 is TGTGCCAGCTCACCAGGGGGCCCAAATTACGAGCAGTACTTC.

The chain is built from TRBV11-3 and TRBJ2-7, with D perhaps given as TRBD1 or TRBD2 (5 bases each). This CDR3 is 15 amino acids long. Trimming removed 5 bases from V and 2 bases from J, with 16 bases in between. Germline V gene data show CDR1 as SGHNT and CDR2 as YENEEA. CDR3 nucleotides: TGTGCCAGCAGCCTGGCTACGGGACCCACCTACGAGCAGTACTTC. Its translation: CASSLATGPTYEQYF. The entire variable domain, with the rest obtained from reference TRBV11-3 and TRBJ2-7, is as follows: EAGVVQSPRYKIIEKKQPVAFWCNPISGHNTLYWYLQNLGQGPELLIRYENEEAVDDSQLPKDRFSAERLKGVDSTLKIQPAELGDSAVYLCASSLATGPTYEQYFGPGTRLTVT.

This chain uses TRBV6-5 with TRBJ1-2; weak D call: TRBD1 (5 bases). In germline, CDR1 is MNHEY, CDR2 SVGAGI. The germline V and J ends were trimmed by 6 bases and 3 bases, with 11 bases remaining between them. The CDR3 has 13 amino acids. CDR3 nucleotides: TGTGCCAGCAGGGGCAGGGCAGACTATGGCTACACCTTC. Amino acid sequence: CASRGRADYGYTF.

The gene calls are TRBV3-1 (or the pseudogene TRBV3-2) and TRBJ1-3; maybe TRBD1 (5 bases). This CDR3 contains 14 residues. CDR1 is LGHDT and CDR2 is YNNKEL in the germline V gene (reference sequence). Trimming shortened V by 4 bases and J by 2 bases, and 9 bases separated the two germline ends. The CDR3 here is CASSRKGTGNTIYF. The CDR3 DNA is TGTGCCAGCAGCCGTAAGGGGACTGGAAACACCATATATTTT.

The V and J genes are TRBV2 and TRBJ1-1; 10 nucleotides line up with TRBD1. Germline assignment: CDR1 SNHLY and CDR2 FYNNEI. CDR3 length equals 14 residues. J was trimmed by 5 bases and V by 4 bases; bases with no gene match: 4. DNA of the CDR3: TGTGCCAGCAGTGGGGGACAGGGGTGGACTGAAGCTTTCTTT. Its translation is CASSGGQGWTEAFF.

The V call is TRBV5-1, the J call TRBJ1-6; 7 nucleotides line up with TRBD1. Germline trimming cut 2 bases from V and 5 bases from J; bases unmatched to any gene: 4. Per germline, CDR1 SGHRS and CDR2 YFSETQ. The CDR3 consists of 15 residues. CDR3 nucleotide sequence: TGCGCCAGCAGCTTTGGAGGGACAGATAATTCACCCCTCCACTTT. Its protein is CASSFGGTDNSPLHF.

This sequence joins TRBV7-2 and TRBJ2-2; D perhaps matches TRBD1 (5 bases). This CDR3 is 13 amino acids long. The germline V gene encodes CDR1 SGHTA and CDR2 FQGNSA. V was shortened by 5 bases and J by 6 bases, with 10 bases between the two germline ends. CDR3: CASSSRVPGELFF. The CDR3 DNA follows: TGTGCCAGCAGCAGCAGGGTGCCCGGGGAGCTGTTTTTT.

J is TRBJ1-5 and V is TRBV5-6; weak D call: TRBD1 (5 bases). Germline CDR1 SGHDT, CDR2 YYEEEE. V lost 4 bases and J lost 4, with 21 bases in between. This CDR3 region has 17 residues. Here the CDR3 DNA reads TGTGCCAGCAGCCGGGGCAGCTTCACCCACCTAAATCAGCCCCAGCATTTT. Protein product: CASSRGSFTHLNQPQHF.

The chain joins TRBV29-1 to TRBJ1-2; possible D gene TRBD1, 6 bases. This CDR3 spans 12 amino acids. The V gene's germline CDR1 is SQVTM and CDR2 ANQGSEA. V was cut by 5 bases and J by 7 bases, with 14 bases left in between. CDR3 coding DNA: TGCAGCGTTTTAACAGGGTCAGGTGGCTACACCTTC. Residues: CSVLTGSGGYTF.

The DNA of the CDR3 is TGCGCCAGCAGCCGGCTGGACAGGGAGAGTGAAAAACTGTTTTTT. Amino acid sequence: CASSRLDRESEKLFF. V and J are TRBV4-1 and TRBJ1-4; 8 nucleotides align to TRBD1. V lost 4 bases, J lost 7 bases, and 8 bases stayed unmatched. CDR1 and CDR2 (germline): MGHRA, YSYEKL. The CDR3 sequence is 15 residues long.

V gene TRBV4-1 combines with J gene TRBJ2-3; D may be TRBD1 (5 bases). The CDR3 contains 15 residues. Trimming took off 3 bases at V and 2 bases at J, with 12 bases between the two ends. Germline CDR1 is MGHRA and CDR2 is YSYEKL. The CDR3 sequence is CASSQTEINTDTQYF. The CDR3 DNA follows: TGCGCCAGCAGCCAGACAGAGATTAACACAGATACGCAGTATTTT.

The gene calls are TRBV4-1 and TRBJ1-5; D is ambiguous. Germline V gene data show CDR1 as MGHRA and CDR2 as YSYEKL. The CDR3 is made up of 14 amino acids. Trimming stripped 6 bases from V and 2 bases from J, with 11 bases between. CDR3 protein: CASRNPGGNQPQHF. The DNA for the CDR3 is TGCGCCAGCAGAAACCCCGGGGGCAATCAGCCCCAGCATTTT.

The chain uses TRBV29-1 and TRBJ1-2, with D tentatively TRBD1 (5 bases). Per the germline V gene, CDR1 is SQVTM and CDR2 is ANQGSEA. This CDR3 is built from 13 residues. V lost 3 bases and J lost 4, with 12 bases in between. CDR3 residues: CSVDQGLSYGYTF. For the CDR3, the DNA is TGCAGCGTTGATCAGGGATTGTCCTATGGCTACACCTTC.

V usage is TRBV29-1 and J usage is TRBJ1-5; unclear D gene. V gave up 6 bases and J gave up 0 bases, with 12 bases separating them. This CDR3 is 14 amino acids long. Germline CDR1 SQVTM, CDR2 ANQGSEA. As DNA, the CDR3 is TGCAGCGTCCTGACGGTAAATAGCAATCAGCCCCAGCATTTT. Residues: CSVLTVNSNQPQHF.

In this sample, this clone turned up once. In DNA, the CDR3 is TGTGCCAGTAGTCCTGCAGCCCCACCGGAGCAGTACTTC. Amino acids: CASSPAAPPEQYF. J is TRBJ2-7 and V is TRBV19, with unresolved D. Trimming pared 5 bases from V and 7 bases from J, leaving 15 bases between. The germline CDR1 and CDR2 sequences are LNHDA and SQIVND (reference sequence). The CDR3 runs 13 residues.

This clone was observed a single time. V gene TRBV18 combines with J gene TRBJ1-2, with 9 positions matching TRBD1. Losses at the gene ends were 3 bases for V and 4 bases for J; bases not matched to a gene: 3. The germline CDR1 and CDR2 sequences are KGHSH and LQKENI. The CDR3 extends over 14 amino acids. CDR3 sequence reads: CASSPGTGPYGYTF. DNA for the CDR3: TGTGCCAGCTCACCCGGGACAGGGCCCTATGGCTACACCTTC.

The chain joins TRBV27 to TRBJ1-2; no reliable D call. CDR1 and CDR2 from the germline V gene are MNHEY and SMNVEV (reference sequence). CDR3 length: 15 amino acids. V lost 6 bases to trimming and J lost 7 bases, with 21 bases between them. This CDR3 is CASRRRTGVNTGYTF. For the CDR3, the DNA is TGTGCCAGCAGGAGGAGGACCGGCGTCAATACTGGCTACACCTTC.

The chain couples TRBV24-1 to TRBJ2-1; a weak D match, TRBD1 (5 bases). The CDR3 runs 11 residues. Germline CDR1 KGHDR, CDR2 SFDVKD. The V end lost 6 bases, the J end lost 6 bases, and 5 bases lay between the germline ends. The CDR3: CATSRGNEQFF. The CDR3 DNA reads TGTGCCACCAGTAGGGGCAATGAGCAGTTCTTC.

The V gene is TRBV7-2, the J gene TRBJ2-2, with 9 nucleotides matching TRBD1. The germline CDR1 and CDR2 sequences are SGHTA and FQGNSA. Trimming removed 5 bases from V and 7 bases from J; junction bases left unmatched: 5. This CDR3 contains 14 residues. For the CDR3, the DNA is TGTGCCAGCAGCCTAACAGGGGGCATCGGGGAGCTGTTTTTT. This encodes CASSLTGGIGELFF.

J is TRBJ2-4 and V is TRBV15; D could derive from TRBD1 or TRBD2 (5 bases each). Germline V gene data show CDR1 as LNHNV and CDR2 as YYDKDF (reference sequence). The V end lost 4 bases, the J end lost 0 bases, and 13 bases lay between the germline ends. The CDR3 is 16 amino acids. The CDR3 coding sequence is TGTGCCACCAGCACCTTCGGGACCGTAGCCAAAAACATTCAGTACTTC. This sequence encodes CATSTFGTVAKNIQYF.

The chain combines TRBV6-2 or TRBV6-3 with TRBJ2-5; D is undetermined. CDR3 length equals 12 residues. CDR1 and CDR2 (germline): MNHEY, SVGEGT. The germline V and J ends were trimmed by 5 bases and 6 bases, with 10 bases remaining between them. For the CDR3, the DNA is TGTGCCAGCAGTACCACCGGTCAGACCCAGTACTTC. This translates into CASSTTGQTQYF.